These 3 T cell receptor beta chains were sequenced from one sample in a study of T cell repertoires in cytomegalovirus infection. Their antigen targets remain unknown. TCRdb recomputed calls from the reads with MiXCR, one row per CDR3 protein. The sample has approximately 990,000 distinct CDR3 sequences; roughly 31% are singletons. The material was cultured CD8+ T cells from PBMCs, obtained from culture after CMV antigen stimulation. The receptor set was obtained from a human donor in good health (CMV status not recorded). Some clones in this sample may be carry-over from other donors' samples.

This clonotype was counted only a few times. This rearrangement joins TRBV19 to TRBJ2-5, with D possibly TRBD2 on 5 matching bases. Germline CDR1 LNHDA, CDR2 SQIVND (reference sequence). Trimming took off 3 bases at V and 4 bases at J, with 15 bases between the two ends. The CDR3 has 15 residues. The CDR3: CASSIGSGFRETQYF. CDR3 bases: TGTGCCAGTAGTATTGGATCGGGGTTTCGAGAGACCCAGTACTTC.

This clonotype came up a few times. J is TRBJ1-1 and V is TRBV7-6; weak D call: TRBD1 (5 bases). Trimming took 5 bases from V and 1 from J, leaving 17 bases between them. In germline, CDR1 is SGHVS, CDR2 FNYEAQ. The CDR3 extends over 16 amino acids. This CDR3 is CASSPPRGRPNTEAFF. CDR3 DNA sequence: TGTGCCAGCAGCCCTCCGCGGGGCCGGCCGAACACTGAAGCTTTCTTT.

This clonotype is a singleton in its sample. The chain uses TRBV5-5 and TRBJ1-4, with D uncertain. Trimming took 1 base from V and 0 from J, leaving 13 bases between them. CDR1 and CDR2 (germline): SGHKS, YYEKEE (reference sequence). The CDR3 runs 17 residues. The CDR3 DNA is TGTGCCAGCAGCTTGCTCCTCTTTGAGGCAACTAATGAAAAACTGTTTTTT. It is translated as CASSLLLFEATNEKLFF. The variable domain in full, with the rest retrieved from reference TRBV5-5 and TRBJ1-4, is DAGVTQSPTHLIKTRGQQVTLRCSPISGHKSVSWYQQVLGQGPQFIFQYYEKEERGRGNFPDRFSARQFPNYSSELNVNALLLGDSALYLCASSLLLFEATNEKLFFGSGTQLSVL.